These T cell receptor beta chains were read from a single sample in a study of T cells after yellow fever vaccination. TCRdb independently ran MiXCR on the 5' RACE reads; one entry per CDR3 protein. The data hold about 320,000 distinct CDR3 sequences, with around 6.8% observed a single time. The sequenced sample was PBMCs, obtained roughly 47 days after the first yellow fever vaccination. The receptors come from a man aged 18 to 29 who received the YFV17D yellow fever vaccine. CDR3s include the opening cysteine and the closing phenylalanine or tryptophan. Fields, in order: clone size, J gene, D gene, V gene, CDR3 protein, CDR3 DNA. The D gene is left open where the match is weak. Clone size appears in some rows only: once, few, many, or a class for an expanded clone.

>.|TRBJ2-1|.|TRBV18
CASSPATIVSYNEQFF
TGTGCCAGCTCACCGGCGACAATAGTCTCCTACAATGAGCAGTTCTTC
>.|TRBJ1-2|.|TRBV24-1
CATSDFPGTYGYTF
TGTGCCACCAGTGATTTCCCCGGGACCTATGGCTACACCTTC
>.|TRBJ1-1|.|TRBV4-1
CASSQVAGRPEAFF
TGCGCCAGCAGCCAAGTTGCAGGCCGCCCTGAAGCTTTCTTT
>few|TRBJ1-1|.|TRBV5-5
CASSPLAGDTEAFF
TGTGCCAGCAGCCCCTTAGCAGGGGACACTGAAGCTTTCTTT
>few|TRBJ2-3|TRBD2|TRBV4-3
CASSQIPSGGWSTDTQYF
TGCGCCAGCAGCCAAATTCCTAGCGGGGGCTGGAGCACAGATACGCAGTATTTT
>many|TRBJ2-1|TRBD2|TRBV5-1
CASSYGLAGLDEQFF
TGCGCCAGCAGCTACGGACTAGCGGGGTTAGATGAGCAGTTCTTC
>few|TRBJ2-1|TRBD2|TRBV19
CAGPNRGGHNEQFF
TGTGCCGGTCCTAACCGGGGGGGCCATAATGAGCAGTTCTTC
>.|TRBJ2-1|TRBD2|TRBV20-1
CSAERSGGAWEQFF
TGCAGTGCTGAACGCAGCGGGGGGGCCTGGGAGCAGTTCTTC
>.|TRBJ1-1|TRBD1|TRBV20-1
CSAKGQGMKTEVFF
TGCAGTGCTAAGGGACAGGGAATGAAAACTGAAGTTTTCTTT
>many|TRBJ2-1|TRBD1|TRBV4-3
CASSQGDRGIYNEQFF
TGCGCCAGCAGCCAAGGGGACAGGGGTATCTACAATGAGCAGTTCTTC
>.|TRBJ2-5|.|TRBV6-2/TRBV6-3
CASSYGGVETQYF
TGTGCCAGCAGTTACGGGGGAGTGGAGACCCAGTACTTC